Sequencing of this TCR beta chain was carried out in a study of T cells after yellow fever vaccination. The CDR3 contains 15 residues. V was shortened by 3 bases and J by 7 bases, with 18 bases between the two germline ends. CDR1 and CDR2 from the germline V gene are SEHNR and FQNEAQ (reference sequence). Concerning this clonotype: What it binds is not known.

MiXCR, applied by TCRdb to the 5' RACE reads, yields one record per CDR3 protein. The sample includes approximately 70,000 distinct CDR3 sequences, about 6.5% seen only once; the top ten take 37%. Whole-study findings and limits: Overall, a small share of clonotypes was seen in both CD4 and CD8 compartments.

This chain links TRBV7-9 with TRBJ1-2, with TRBD1 as a possible D gene (5 bases). The TCR was taken from a man younger than 35 who received the YFV17D yellow fever vaccine. The sample in question was CD8+ T cells sorted from PBMCs, obtained around 45 days after the first yellow fever vaccination. For the CDR3, the DNA is TGTGCCAGCAGCTTGGCGTCGGGGCAGTTTGGTGGCTACACCTTC. It specifies CASSLASGQFGGYTF.